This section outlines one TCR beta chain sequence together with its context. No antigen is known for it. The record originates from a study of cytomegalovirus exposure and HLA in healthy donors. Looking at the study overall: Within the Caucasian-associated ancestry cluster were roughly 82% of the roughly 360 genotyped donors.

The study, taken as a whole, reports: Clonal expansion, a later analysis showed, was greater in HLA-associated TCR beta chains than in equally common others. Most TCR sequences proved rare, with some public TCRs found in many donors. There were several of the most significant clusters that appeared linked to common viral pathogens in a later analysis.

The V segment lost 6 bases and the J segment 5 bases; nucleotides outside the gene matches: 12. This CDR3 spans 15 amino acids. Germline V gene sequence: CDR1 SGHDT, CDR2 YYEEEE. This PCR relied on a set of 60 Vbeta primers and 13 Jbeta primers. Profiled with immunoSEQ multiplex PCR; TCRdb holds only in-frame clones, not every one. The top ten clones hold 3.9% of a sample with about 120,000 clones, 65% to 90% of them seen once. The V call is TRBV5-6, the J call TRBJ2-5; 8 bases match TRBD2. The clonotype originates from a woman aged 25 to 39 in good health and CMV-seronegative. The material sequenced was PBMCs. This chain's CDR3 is CASKARTSWGETQYF. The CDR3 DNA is TGTGCCAGCAAAGCAAGGACTAGCTGGGGGGAGACCCAGTACTTC.